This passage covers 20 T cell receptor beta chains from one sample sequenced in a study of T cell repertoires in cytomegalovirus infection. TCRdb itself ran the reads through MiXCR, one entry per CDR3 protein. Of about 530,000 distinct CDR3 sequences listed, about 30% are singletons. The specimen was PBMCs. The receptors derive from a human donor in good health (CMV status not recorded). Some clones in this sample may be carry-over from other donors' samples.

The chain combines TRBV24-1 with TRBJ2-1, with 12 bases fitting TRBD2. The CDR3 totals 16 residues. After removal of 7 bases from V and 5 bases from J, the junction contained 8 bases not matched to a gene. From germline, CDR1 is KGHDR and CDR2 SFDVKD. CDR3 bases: TGTGCCACCAGAGGAATTGGACTAGCGGGGAACAATGAGCAGTTCTTC. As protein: CATRGIGLAGNNEQFF.

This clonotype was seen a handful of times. The CDR3 DNA reads as TGTGCCAGCAGTTCACGCCCCAACCGGGACCTCAGCCGCACAGATACGCAGTATTTT. It is translated as CASSSRPNRDLSRTDTQYF. This chain joins TRBV12-3 or TRBV12-4 and TRBJ2-3; D could derive from TRBD1 or TRBD2 (5 bases each). The ends were cut back, 4 bases at V and 1 base at J, with 24 bases in the middle. The CDR3 loop spans 19 amino acids.

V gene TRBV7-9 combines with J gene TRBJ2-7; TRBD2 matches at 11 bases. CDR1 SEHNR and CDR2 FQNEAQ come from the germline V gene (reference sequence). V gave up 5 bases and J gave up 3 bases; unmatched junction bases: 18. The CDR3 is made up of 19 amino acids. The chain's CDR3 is CASSPSRGQLAGDGYEQYF. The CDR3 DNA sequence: TGTGCCAGCAGCCCTTCTCGGGGGCAACTAGCGGGAGATGGCTACGAGCAGTACTTC.

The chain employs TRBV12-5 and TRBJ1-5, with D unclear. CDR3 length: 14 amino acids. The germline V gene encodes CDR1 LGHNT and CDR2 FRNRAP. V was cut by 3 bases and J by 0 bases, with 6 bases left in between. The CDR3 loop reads CASGFTYSNQPQHF. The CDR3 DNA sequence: TGTGCTAGTGGTTTTACGTATAGCAATCAGCCCCAGCATTTT.

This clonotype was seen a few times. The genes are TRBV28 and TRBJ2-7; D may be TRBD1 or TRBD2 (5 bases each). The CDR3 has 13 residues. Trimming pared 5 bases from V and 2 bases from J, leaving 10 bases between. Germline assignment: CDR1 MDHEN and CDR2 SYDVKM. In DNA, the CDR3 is TGTGCCAGCAGTAAGCCGGGACCCTACGAGCAGTACGTC. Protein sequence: CASSKPGPYEQYV.

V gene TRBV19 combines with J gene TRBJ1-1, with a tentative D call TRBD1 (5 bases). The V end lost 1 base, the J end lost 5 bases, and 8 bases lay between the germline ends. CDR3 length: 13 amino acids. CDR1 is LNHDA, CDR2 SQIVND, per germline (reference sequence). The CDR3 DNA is TGTGCCAGTAGTATAGGGAAGGGGACTGAAGCTTTCTTT. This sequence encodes CASSIGKGTEAFF.

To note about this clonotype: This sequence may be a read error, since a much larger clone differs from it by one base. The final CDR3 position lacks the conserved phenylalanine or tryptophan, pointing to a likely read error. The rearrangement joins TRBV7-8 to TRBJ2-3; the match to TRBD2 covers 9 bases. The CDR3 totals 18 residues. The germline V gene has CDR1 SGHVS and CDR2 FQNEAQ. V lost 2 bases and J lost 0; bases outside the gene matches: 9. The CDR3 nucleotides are TGTGCCAGCAGCTTACGGGATAGCGGGGGACATAGCACAGATACGCAGTATTTA. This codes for CASSLRDSGGHSTDTQYL.

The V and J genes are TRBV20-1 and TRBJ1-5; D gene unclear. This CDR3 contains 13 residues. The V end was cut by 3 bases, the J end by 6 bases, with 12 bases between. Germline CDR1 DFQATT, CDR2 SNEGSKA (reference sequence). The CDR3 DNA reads TGCAGTGCTAGTCTGGGTTTCGGTCAGCCCCAGCATTTT. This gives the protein CSASLGFGQPQHF.

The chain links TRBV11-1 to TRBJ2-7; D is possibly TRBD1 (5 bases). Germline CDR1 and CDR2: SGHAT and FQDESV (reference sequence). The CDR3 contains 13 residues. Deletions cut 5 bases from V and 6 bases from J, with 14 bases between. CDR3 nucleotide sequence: TGTGCCAGCAGCCCCCAAAGGGGCGGCGAGCAGTACTTC. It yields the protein CASSPQRGGEQYF.

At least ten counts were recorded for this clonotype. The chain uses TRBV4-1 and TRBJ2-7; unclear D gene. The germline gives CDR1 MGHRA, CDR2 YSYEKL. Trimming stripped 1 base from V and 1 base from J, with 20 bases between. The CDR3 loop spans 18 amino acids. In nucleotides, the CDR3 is TGCGCCAGCAGCCAAGTTATAATCAAGCCCGGAGCTTCCTACGAGCAGTACTTC. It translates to CASSQVIIKPGASYEQYF.

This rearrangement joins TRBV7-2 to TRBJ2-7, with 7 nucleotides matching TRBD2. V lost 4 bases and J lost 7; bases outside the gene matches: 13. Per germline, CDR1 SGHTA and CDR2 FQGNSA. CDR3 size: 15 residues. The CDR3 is CASSSLASGGQEQYF. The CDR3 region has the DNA TGTGCCAGCAGCTCCCTCGCGTCGGGAGGTCAGGAGCAGTACTTC.

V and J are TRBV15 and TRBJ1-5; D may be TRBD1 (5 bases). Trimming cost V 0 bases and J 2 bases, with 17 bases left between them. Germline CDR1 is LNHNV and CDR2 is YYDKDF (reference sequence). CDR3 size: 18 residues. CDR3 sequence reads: CATSRDRGRGVGNQPQHF. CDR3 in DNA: TGTGCCACCAGCAGAGATAGGGGTCGGGGAGTCGGCAATCAGCCCCAGCATTTT.

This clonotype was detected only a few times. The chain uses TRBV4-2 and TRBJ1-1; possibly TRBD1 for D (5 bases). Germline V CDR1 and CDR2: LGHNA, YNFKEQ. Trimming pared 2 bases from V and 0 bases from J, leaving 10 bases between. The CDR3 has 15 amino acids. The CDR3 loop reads CASSQRGKLNTEAFF. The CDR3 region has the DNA TGTGCCAGCAGCCAAAGGGGAAAGTTGAACACTGAAGCTTTCTTT.

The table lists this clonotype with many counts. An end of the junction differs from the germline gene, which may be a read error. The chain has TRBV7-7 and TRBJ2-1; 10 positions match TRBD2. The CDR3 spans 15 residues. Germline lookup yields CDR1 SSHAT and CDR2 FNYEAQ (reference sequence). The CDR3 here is CASSRGLADYNEQFF. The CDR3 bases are TGTGCTAGCAGCCGAGGACTAGCGGACTACAATGAGCAGTTCTTC.

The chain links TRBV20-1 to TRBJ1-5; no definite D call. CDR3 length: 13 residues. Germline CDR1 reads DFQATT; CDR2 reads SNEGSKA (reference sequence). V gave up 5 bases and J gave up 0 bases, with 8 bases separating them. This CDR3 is CSALGSSNQPQHF. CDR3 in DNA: TGCAGTGCTTTGGGCAGTAGCAATCAGCCCCAGCATTTT.

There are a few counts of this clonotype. CDR3: CAGTGTQYF. The CDR3 DNA reads as TGTGCCGGGACGGGGACCCAGTACTTC. The genes are TRBV6-1 and TRBJ2-5, with D tentatively TRBD1 or TRBD2 (5 bases each). The V and J ends lost 11 bases and 7 bases respectively, with 8 bases between them. Germline V gene data show CDR1 as MNHNS and CDR2 as SASEGT. The CDR3 is 9 residues long.

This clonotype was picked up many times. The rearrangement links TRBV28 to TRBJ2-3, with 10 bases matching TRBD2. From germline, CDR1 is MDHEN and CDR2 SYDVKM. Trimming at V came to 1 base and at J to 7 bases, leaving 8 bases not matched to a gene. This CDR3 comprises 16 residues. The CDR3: CASSLLRSSGRNTQYF. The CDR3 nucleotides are TGTGCCAGCAGTTTATTACGGTCTAGCGGGAGAAATACGCAGTATTTT.

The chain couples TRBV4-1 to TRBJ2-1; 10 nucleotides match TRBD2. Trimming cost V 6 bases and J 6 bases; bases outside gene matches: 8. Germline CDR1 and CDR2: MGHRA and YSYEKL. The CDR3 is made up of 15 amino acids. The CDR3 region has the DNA TGCGCCAGCAGTGAAGCGGGAGGGCCCTCCAATGAGCAGTTCTTC. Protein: CASSEAGGPSNEQFF.

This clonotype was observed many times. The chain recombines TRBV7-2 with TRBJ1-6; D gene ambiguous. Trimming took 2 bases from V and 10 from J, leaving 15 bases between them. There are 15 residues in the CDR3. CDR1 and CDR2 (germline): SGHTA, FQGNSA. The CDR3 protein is CASSLSSTPGSPLHF. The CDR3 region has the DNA TGTGCCAGCAGCTTATCCTCTACCCCCGGATCACCCCTCCACTTT.

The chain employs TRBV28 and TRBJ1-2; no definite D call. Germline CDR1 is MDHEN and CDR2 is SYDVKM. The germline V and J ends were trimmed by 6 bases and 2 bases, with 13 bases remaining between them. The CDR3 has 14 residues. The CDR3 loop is CASSFPTSNYGYTF. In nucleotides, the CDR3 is TGTGCCAGCAGCTTCCCGACCTCAAACTATGGCTACACCTTC.